This passage covers 12 T cell receptor beta chains from one sample sequenced in a study of T cell responses to AZD1222 COVID-19 vaccine. Here immunoSEQ multiplex PCR was the method, and the copy in TCRdb shows in-frame clones only, minus some. The profile shows about 130,000 clones, about 92% of them singletons. The sequenced sample was peripheral blood, obtained on day 0 of MenACWY control vaccination. The receptors derive from an adult in good health.

The chain couples TRBV18 to TRBJ1-1; D gene unclear. V was trimmed by 6 bases and J by 0 bases, leaving 8 bases between them. This CDR3 region has 13 residues. Per germline, CDR1 KGHSH and CDR2 LQKENI. The CDR3 spells CASSPAMNTEAFF. The CDR3 coding sequence is TGTGCCAGCTCTCCAGCAATGAACACTGAAGCTTTCTTT.

The rearrangement uses TRBV5-1 and TRBJ2-7; 7 nucleotides align to TRBD2. The CDR3 is made up of 15 amino acids. Germline CDR1 reads SGHRS; CDR2 reads YFSETQ. V shed 4 bases and J 0 bases; nucleotides not matched to a gene: 7. As DNA, the CDR3 is TGCGCCAGCAGCCCCCGAGCGGGGCCCTCCTACGAGCAGTACTTC. Translation: CASSPRAGPSYEQYF.

This rearrangement joins TRBV5-4 to TRBJ1-6; 9 nucleotides agree with TRBD1. The CDR3 sequence is 18 residues long. V lost 2 bases, J lost 3 bases, and 9 bases stayed unmatched. Per germline, CDR1 SGHNT and CDR2 YYREEE (reference sequence). Here the CDR3 reads CASSFLGPGQGYNSPLHF. The CDR3 DNA follows: TGTGCCAGCAGCTTCTTGGGACCGGGACAGGGCTATAATTCACCCCTCCACTTT.

This sequence joins TRBV18 and TRBJ2-5; no reliable D call. The CDR3 sequence is 13 residues long. V gave up 4 bases and J gave up 4 bases, with 10 bases separating them. Germline V gene data show CDR1 as KGHSH and CDR2 as LQKENI. The CDR3 reads CASSLASAETQYF. The CDR3 coding sequence is TGTGCCAGCTCACTAGCATCTGCAGAGACCCAGTACTTC.

The chain uses TRBV27 and TRBJ2-3; D is unresolved. Trimming left V 5 bases short and J 1 base short, with 19 bases between. There are 17 residues in the CDR3. Germline CDR1 and CDR2: MNHEY and SMNVEV (reference sequence). This chain's CDR3 is CASSGLLSGWGTDTQYF. CDR3 nucleotide sequence: TGTGCCAGCAGTGGGCTTTTGTCTGGTTGGGGCACAGATACGCAGTATTTT.

The rearrangement uses TRBV20-1 and TRBJ1-1, with D uncertain. In germline, CDR1 is DFQATT, CDR2 SNEGSKA (reference sequence). Between the trimmed V and J ends, which lost 0 bases and 4 bases, there was a span of 3 bases. The CDR3 length is 11 residues. CDR3 DNA sequence: TGCAGTGCTAGAGATCGCACTGAAGCTTTCTTT. Its protein is CSARDRTEAFF.

The chain employs TRBV24-1 and TRBJ1-2; 11 nucleotides match TRBD1. The CDR3 contains 15 residues. The ends lost 2 bases at V and 7 bases at J; junction bases unmatched: 5. The germline gives CDR1 KGHDR, CDR2 SFDVKD. CDR3 sequence reads: CATSDSGQGAGGYTF. In nucleotides, the CDR3 is TGTGCCACCAGTGATTCCGGACAGGGGGCTGGTGGCTACACCTTC.

The gene calls are TRBV30 and TRBJ2-1; 8 bases are shared with TRBD1. Per the germline V gene, CDR1 is GTSNPN and CDR2 is SVGIG (reference sequence). The V and J ends lost 3 bases and 3 bases, in that order; junction bases with no gene match: 13. The CDR3 runs 17 residues. CDR3 in DNA: TGTGCCTGGAGCCCGGACAGGGTAAGGTTTAACTACAATGAGCAGTTCTTC. Its protein is CAWSPDRVRFNYNEQFF.

This chain joins TRBV7-9 and TRBJ2-3; D possibly corresponds to TRBD1 (6 bases). Per germline, CDR1 SEHNR and CDR2 FQNEAQ (reference sequence). The CDR3 totals 15 residues. The V gene lost 2 bases and the J gene lost 0 bases, with 9 bases spanning the gap. CDR3 protein: CASSLWGHSTDTQYF. In nucleotides, the CDR3 is TGTGCCAGCAGCTTATGGGGACATAGCACAGATACGCAGTATTTT.

Concerning this clone itself: The junction departs from germline at one end; a sequencing error may be responsible. This chain connects TRBV12-5 to TRBJ1-2; D is ambiguous. This CDR3 is built from 14 residues. From germline, CDR1 is LGHNT and CDR2 FRNRAP. The CDR3 loop is CASALDGKYYGYTF. The CDR3 DNA reads TGTGCTAGTGCTTTGGACGGGAAATACTATGGCTACACCTTC.

This clone was picked up one time. V usage is TRBV6-5 and J usage is TRBJ2-1, with D possibly being TRBD2 (6 bases). Trimming cost V 4 bases and J 8 bases, with 18 bases left between them. The germline gives CDR1 MNHEY, CDR2 SVGAGI. CDR3 length equals 15 residues. CDR3 residues: CASSWTSGRMDEQFF. CDR3 DNA sequence: TGTGCCAGCAGTTGGACGAGTGGGAGGATGGATGAGCAGTTCTTC.

The gene calls are TRBV13 and TRBJ2-3; D is ambiguous. This CDR3 comprises 14 residues. The V and J ends lost 5 bases and 1 base respectively, with 10 bases between them. Germline CDR1 PRHDT, CDR2 FYEKMQ (reference sequence). CDR3 sequence (DNA): TGTGCCAGCAGCACCAACGCTCGCACAGATACGCAGTATTTT. Residues: CASSTNARTDTQYF.